The subject of this entry is one TCR beta chain. The target antigen is unknown. The data derive from a study of graft-versus-host responses after intestinal transplantation. About the study: As for transplant type, recipients had multivisceral, liver-intestinal, or isolated intestinal grafts.

The CDR3 length is 15 residues. Germline V gene data show CDR1 as MRHNA and CDR2 as SNTAGT. V lost 8 bases and J lost 8, with 19 bases in between. Assay: immunoSEQ multiplex PCR; the TCRdb copy retains only in-frame clones and omits some. The sample has more than 85,000 clones, roughly 80% seen once. The chain employs TRBV6-4 and TRBJ1-6; the D is unclear. The TCR originated in a human donor who received an intestinal transplant. The material was unstimulated CD4+ T cells sorted from spleen or lymph node cells, obtained before intestinal transplant. CDR3 residues: CASPIGSRGHSPLHF. The CDR3 bases are TGTGCCAGCCCCATAGGCAGCCGAGGCCATTCACCCCTCCACTTT.